Detailed here is one TCR beta chain. The CDR3 totals 15 residues. Germline V gene lookup returns CDR1 SGHTA and CDR2 FQGNSA. Deletions cut 5 bases from V and 5 bases from J, with 18 bases between. These data are taken from a study of blood T cell repertoires in COVID-19. About the study: The origin of the acute and convalescent COVID-19 samples was the United States, Italy and Spain.

Assignment of participants to cohorts was predicated upon participant-reported clinical history. Method: immunoSEQ multiplex PCR; TCRdb's copy keeps in-frame clones and lacks some. The repertoire has approximately 210,000 clones, around 76% of them found once; the top ten carry roughly a sixth. Sample: PBMCs or T cells enriched from blood (not recorded which). The receptor's source is a woman between 45 and 65 years old with acute COVID-19. V usage is TRBV7-2 and J usage is TRBJ2-5; D uncertain. CDR3 sequence reads: CASSPLPWAYETQYF. The CDR3 coding sequence is TGTGCCAGCAGCCCGCTCCCCTGGGCTTACGAGACCCAGTACTTC.